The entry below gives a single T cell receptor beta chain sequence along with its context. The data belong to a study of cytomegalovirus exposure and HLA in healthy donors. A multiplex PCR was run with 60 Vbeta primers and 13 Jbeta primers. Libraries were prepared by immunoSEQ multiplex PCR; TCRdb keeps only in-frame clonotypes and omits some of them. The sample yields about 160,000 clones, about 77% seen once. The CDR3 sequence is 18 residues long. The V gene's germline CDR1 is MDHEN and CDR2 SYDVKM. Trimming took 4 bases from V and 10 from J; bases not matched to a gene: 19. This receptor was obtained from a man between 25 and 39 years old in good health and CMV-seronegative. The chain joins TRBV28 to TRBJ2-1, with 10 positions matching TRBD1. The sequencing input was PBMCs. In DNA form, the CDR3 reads TGTGCCAGCAGTTACAACATCGCGGGACAGGGGATAATAGTGGAGCAGTTCTTC. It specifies CASSYNIAGQGIIVEQFF.